The 30 T cell receptor beta chains below were found in one sample sequenced in a study of T-cell memory formation after mild COVID-19. TCRdb fed the 5' RACE reads into MiXCR, producing one record per CDR3 protein. The top ten clones hold about 21% of a sample with fewer than 350,000 distinct CDR3 sequences, around 15% of them seen once. Sequencing input: PBMCs or a T cell subset sorted from them (not recorded which). The source is a man between 18 and 35 years old who had mild COVID-19 (a few samples of this study predate the infection). Cell type and time point are not known.

The chain combines TRBV11-2 with TRBJ2-3; perhaps TRBD2 as D (6 bases). V was trimmed by 6 bases and J by 5 bases, leaving 15 bases between them. The CDR3 is made up of 14 amino acids. Germline V gene sequence: CDR1 SGHAT, CDR2 FQNNGV. CDR3 in amino acids: CASRRWGVRDTQYF. CDR3 sequence (DNA): TGTGCCAGCAGGCGGTGGGGGGTTCGAGATACGCAGTATTTT.

This clonotype was found a few times. The chain joins TRBV27 to TRBJ1-1, with D hard to call. Trimming took off 0 bases at V and 0 bases at J, with 8 bases between the two ends. Germline V gene sequence: CDR1 MNHEY, CDR2 SMNVEV (reference sequence). CDR3 size: 15 residues. CDR3 in DNA: TGTGCCAGCAGTTTATCTGGAGGCCTGAACACTGAAGCTTTCTTT. This translates into CASSLSGGLNTEAFF.

The genes are TRBV18 and TRBJ1-4; TRBD1 aligns across 10 bases. CDR3 size: 17 residues. The germline V gene encodes CDR1 KGHSH and CDR2 LQKENI. The V gene end was trimmed by 3 bases and the J gene end by 6 bases; junction bases not matched to a gene: 10. The CDR3 is CASSPATTGTGDEKLFF. The CDR3 nucleotides are TGTGCCAGCTCACCTGCTACAACCGGGACAGGGGATGAAAAACTGTTTTTT.

This clonotype was counted between two and nine times. V is TRBV10-1 and J is TRBJ2-2; 7 nucleotides align to TRBD1. Germline V lookup: CDR1 WNHNN, CDR2 SYGVQD (reference sequence). This CDR3 contains 16 residues. The V and J ends lost 2 bases and 4 bases, in that order; junction bases with no gene match: 7. Here the CDR3 reads CASSERTGGGTGELFF. CDR3 in DNA: TGCGCCAGCAGTGAGAGGACAGGAGGTGGCACCGGGGAGCTGTTTTTT.

This clonotype was observed a few times. V usage is TRBV6-5 and J usage is TRBJ2-3; D is unresolved. The V gene's germline CDR1 is MNHEY and CDR2 SVGAGI. V lost 1 base and J lost 6, with 11 bases in between. The CDR3 length is 14 residues. DNA for the CDR3: TGTGCCAGCAGTTACTTTGGTGGGGTTGATACGCAGTATTTT. Translated: CASSYFGGVDTQYF.

Turning to this clonotype: An end of the junction does not agree with germline; a read error may underlie this. J is TRBJ1-4 and V is TRBV5-1; possibly TRBD1 for D (6 bases). The CDR3 is 14 residues long. The germline V gene encodes CDR1 SGHRS and CDR2 YFSETQ. The CDR3, as DNA: TGCGCCAGCACCTTGGGGGGCGGCAATGAAAAACTGTTTTTT. Translated, it gives CASTLGGGNEKLFF.

The sample holds a few counts of this clonotype. The V gene is TRBV20-1, the J gene TRBJ2-1, with TRBD2 as a possible D gene (5 bases). This CDR3 is 11 amino acids long. Germline lookup yields CDR1 DFQATT and CDR2 SNEGSKA (reference sequence). Trimming removed 6 bases from V and 9 bases from J, with 12 bases in between. CDR3 loop: CSARSGSEQFF. The CDR3 nucleotides read TGCAGTGCCCGTTCGGGGTCTGAGCAGTTCTTC.

This clonotype was recorded a few times. The genes are TRBV18 and TRBJ2-3, with D tentatively TRBD1 (5 bases). V was clipped by 0 bases and J by 4 bases, with 11 bases between them. The CDR3 has 15 residues. The germline V gene has CDR1 KGHSH and CDR2 LQKENI. As DNA, the CDR3 is TGTGCCAGCTCACCACCTTCCCAGGGATCAGATACGCAGTATTTT. It yields the protein CASSPPSQGSDTQYF.

This clonotype has a handful of counts. This chain links TRBV10-3 with TRBJ2-1; D might be TRBD1 (5 bases). Germline V gene lookup returns CDR1 ENHRY and CDR2 SYGVKD. This CDR3 has 14 amino acids. V was cut by 0 bases and J by 4 bases, with 7 bases left in between. The CDR3 coding sequence is TGTGCCATCAGTGAGTCGACAGATTACAATGAGCAGTTCTTC. Amino acids: CAISESTDYNEQFF.

The chain employs TRBV24-1 and TRBJ1-2; 7 positions match TRBD1. CDR3 length: 16 amino acids. Losses at the gene ends were 1 base for V and 0 bases for J; bases not matched to a gene: 4. CDR1 and CDR2 from the germline V gene are KGHDR and SFDVKD. The CDR3 sequence is CATSDFRGRANYGYTF. DNA for the CDR3: TGTGCCACCAGTGATTTCAGGGGGAGGGCTAACTATGGCTACACCTTC.

In its sample, this clonotype was seen a few times. This chain links TRBV10-3 with TRBJ1-2; the D is unclear. The CDR3 loop spans 12 amino acids. Germline V lookup: CDR1 ENHRY, CDR2 SYGVKD. Trimming took off 6 bases at V and 8 bases at J, with 13 bases between the two ends. The CDR3, as DNA: TGTGCCATCAGCCCTTCGGCGTGGGGCTACACCTTC. It encodes CAISPSAWGYTF.

The gene calls are TRBV2 and TRBJ2-1; the match to TRBD1 covers 9 bases. The V gene's germline CDR1 is SNHLY and CDR2 FYNNEI. The V and J ends lost 6 bases and 9 bases, in that order; junction bases with no gene match: 12. This CDR3 region has 15 residues. The CDR3 bases are TGTGCCAGCAGCGATATGGACAGGGGTCGAGGTGAGCAGTTCTTC. It codes for CASSDMDRGRGEQFF.

In this sample, this clonotype turned up many times. The chain combines TRBV12-3 or TRBV12-4 with TRBJ2-3; 8 nucleotides agree with TRBD1. This CDR3 has 16 amino acids. Unmatched junction bases numbered 7, after V lost 5 bases and J lost 0 bases. The DNA of the CDR3 is TGTGCCAGCAGTCTCGATCGACAGGGGAGCACAGATACGCAGTATTTT. Its protein product is CASSLDRQGSTDTQYF.

This clonotype was found a few times. V is TRBV3-1 and J is TRBJ2-3, with 9 bases that match TRBD2. The CDR3 runs to 13 residues. V lost 7 bases, J lost 5 bases, and 4 bases stayed unmatched. The V gene's germline CDR1 is LGHDT and CDR2 YNNKEL (reference sequence). The CDR3 is CASIPTSGDTQYF. CDR3 coding DNA: TGTGCCAGCATTCCGACTAGCGGAGATACGCAGTATTTT.

This clonotype appeared a few times. This rearrangement joins TRBV10-3 to TRBJ2-5, with 7 positions matching TRBD2. The length of the CDR3 is 11 residues. Trimming at V came to 11 bases and at J to 3 bases, leaving 3 bases not matched to a gene. Germline CDR1 is ENHRY and CDR2 is SYGVKD. The CDR3 DNA follows: TGTGCCCGCCGGGGGGAAGAGACCCAGTACTTC. Protein: CARRGEETQYF.

This rearrangement joins TRBV4-3 to TRBJ1-6; D is perhaps TRBD1 (5 bases). Trimming shortened V by 4 bases and J by 3 bases, and 13 bases separated the two germline ends. The CDR3 consists of 16 residues. The germline CDR1 and CDR2 sequences are LGHNA and YSLEER. The CDR3 sequence is CASSPSGHGYNSPLHF. The DNA for the CDR3 is TGCGCCAGCAGCCCCTCAGGACATGGCTATAATTCACCCCTCCACTTT.

This clonotype is a singleton in its sample. This rearrangement joins TRBV5-1 to TRBJ1-6; the D gene is possibly TRBD1 (5 bases). This CDR3 has 14 amino acids. Germline assignment: CDR1 SGHRS and CDR2 YFSETQ. The V end lost 7 bases, the J end lost 11 bases, and 19 bases lay between the germline ends. The CDR3 spells CASSQGPPSPPLHF. CDR3 DNA: TGCGCCAGCTCCCAGGGACCTCCCTCTCCACCCCTCCACTTT.

This clonotype was seen only once. This chain connects TRBV7-2 to TRBJ2-5; D remains unclear. The germline V gene encodes CDR1 SGHTA and CDR2 FQGNSA. There are 13 residues in the CDR3. The V end lost 3 bases, the J end lost 5 bases, and 10 bases lay between the germline ends. The CDR3 DNA reads as TGTGCCAGCAGCTTGGCCGTCGGGGAGACCCAGTACTTC. Its protein is CASSLAVGETQYF. Variable domain in full (rest from reference TRBV7-2 and TRBJ2-5): GAGVSQSPSNKVTEKGKDVELRCDPISGHTALYWYRQSLGQGLEFLIYFQGNSAPDKSGLPSDRFSAERTGGSVSTLTIQRTQQEDSAVYLCASSLAVGETQYFGPGTRLLVL.

V is TRBV7-9 and J is TRBJ1-2; TRBD1 is a possible D gene (5 bases). The CDR3 loop spans 13 amino acids. Germline CDR1 reads SEHNR; CDR2 reads FQNEAQ (reference sequence). V gave up 7 bases and J gave up 6 bases, with 15 bases separating them. DNA for the CDR3: TGTGCCAGCACCTCTACAGGAGATGATGGCTACACCTTC. This sequence encodes CASTSTGDDGYTF.

The J gene is TRBJ2-2, the V gene TRBV6-2 or TRBV6-3; 7 bases match TRBD1. Germline trimming cut 7 bases from V and 4 bases from J; bases unmatched to any gene: 6. This CDR3 is 14 amino acids long. Germline-derived CDR1 and CDR2 are MNHEY and SVGEGT. CDR3 in amino acids: CASIKGGITGELFF. The CDR3 DNA follows: TGTGCCAGCATCAAAGGGGGCATCACCGGGGAGCTGTTTTTT.

The chain combines TRBV6-2 or TRBV6-3 with TRBJ2-1, with a weak D call TRBD2 (6 bases). V lost 8 bases and J 3 bases, leaving 17 bases between the germline ends. Germline V gives CDR1 MNHEY, CDR2 SVGEGT. This CDR3 has 15 amino acids. The CDR3 sequence: CASHDPGVYYNEQFF. The CDR3 nucleotides are TGTGCCAGCCACGACCCGGGGGTCTACTACAATGAGCAGTTCTTC.

This clonotype has more than one count but fewer than ten. This chain links TRBV30 with TRBJ1-6, with D hard to call. Germline V gene data show CDR1 as GTSNPN and CDR2 as SVGIG (reference sequence). This CDR3 contains 14 residues. V was trimmed by 0 bases and J by 9 bases, leaving 12 bases between them. CDR3 region: CAWSVLSGSSPLHF. CDR3 nucleotide sequence: TGTGCCTGGAGTGTACTCTCGGGATCTTCACCCCTCCACTTT.

This clonotype appeared a few times. The J gene is TRBJ2-1, the V gene TRBV6-2 or TRBV6-3, with TRBD2 as a possible D gene (6 bases). CDR1 MNHEY and CDR2 SVGEGT come from the germline V gene. V was pared by 8 bases and J by 6 bases, with 14 bases between. CDR3 length equals 13 residues. For the CDR3, the DNA is TGTGCCAGCTGGAGGGGCTTAGGCAATGAGCAGTTCTTC. Its protein is CASWRGLGNEQFF.

The chain uses TRBV20-1 and TRBJ2-3; no clear D. V was clipped by 0 bases and J by 2 bases, with 18 bases between them. CDR1 DFQATT and CDR2 SNEGSKA come from the germline V gene (reference sequence). This CDR3 has 17 amino acids. Here the CDR3 DNA reads TGCAGTGCTAGAGACGACCGGCACACTGGAATCACAGATACGCAGTATTTT. This sequence encodes CSARDDRHTGITDTQYF.

Regarding this clonotype: A junction boundary mismatches the germline segment, possibly from a read error. The J gene is TRBJ1-2, the V gene TRBV4-1; D not certain. The CDR3 extends over 16 amino acids. Germline V gene data show CDR1 as MGHRA and CDR2 as YSYEKL. The CDR3 is CAGSPQGGDYNYGYTF. The CDR3 DNA follows: TGCGCCGGCAGCCCGCAAGGTGGCGATTACAACTATGGCTACACCTTC.

V is TRBV4-1 and J is TRBJ2-3; 10 nucleotides agree with TRBD1. The CDR3 spans 16 residues. J lost 4 bases, V lost 0 bases, and 4 bases had no gene match. Germline V gene lookup returns CDR1 MGHRA and CDR2 YSYEKL. The CDR3 DNA follows: TGCGCCAGCAGCCAAGAAAGGACAGGGGGGCCAGATACGCAGTATTTT. Protein product: CASSQERTGGPDTQYF.

A few counts support this clonotype. This rearrangement joins TRBV5-1 to TRBJ2-7, with 10 bases identical to TRBD1. After removal of 6 bases from V and 3 bases from J, the junction contained 9 bases not matched to a gene. Germline V CDR1 and CDR2: SGHRS, YFSETQ. The CDR3 contains 15 residues. The CDR3 nucleotides read TGCGCCAGCAATCCATCCGGGACAGGGGTCTACGAGCAGTACTTC. Translating gives CASNPSGTGVYEQYF.

There are many counts of this clonotype. The rearrangement links TRBV24-1 to TRBJ2-3, with a tentative D call TRBD1 (5 bases). Trimming stripped 3 bases from V and 2 bases from J, with 11 bases between. Germline CDR1 KGHDR, CDR2 SFDVKD. CDR3 size: 15 residues. The CDR3 loop is CATSDGAGYTDTQYF. The CDR3 nucleotides are TGTGCCACCAGTGATGGGGCAGGGTACACAGATACGCAGTATTTT.

This clonotype has only a few counts. The genes are TRBV5-4 and TRBJ2-7, with D unresolved. V was shortened by 4 bases and J by 4 bases, with 9 bases between the two germline ends. CDR3 length: 12 amino acids. Germline values: CDR1 SGHNT, CDR2 YYREEE (reference sequence). The CDR3 is CASSDGKYEQYF. The CDR3 DNA reads as TGTGCCAGCAGCGATGGGAAATACGAGCAGTACTTC.

The genes are TRBV29-1 and TRBJ2-5; 8 bases fit TRBD2. The CDR3 is 12 residues long. V shed 6 bases and J 2 bases; nucleotides not matched to a gene: 2. Germline CDR1 reads SQVTM; CDR2 reads ANQGSEA. This chain's CDR3 is CSVAGAQETQYF. CDR3 in DNA: TGCAGCGTAGCGGGGGCTCAAGAGACCCAGTACTTC.